The source of this T cell receptor beta chain is a study of shared clonotypes between healthy human individuals (dated by TCRdb to about 2020). With respect to the entire study: Two women and three men aged 18 to 49 years were included in the cohort. Different laboratories and diverse techniques were used to prepare libraries and sequence TCR repertoires, to increase sequencing depth and limit assay-specific biases. Leukapheresis yielded between about 0.85 and 10 billion PBMCs per donor. For each donor, CD4 naive and CD4 memory were each given three plates, CD8 naive was given two plates, and CD8 memory was given one plate. Blood TCR repertoires of about five healthy adults were deeply sequenced to estimate repertoire size and the extent of clonotype sharing between individuals.

Including the terminal cysteine and phenylalanine, the CDR3 comprises 14 residues. Of the read, only the CDR3 DNA is kept; its 42 bases are in frame from base 1. Based on the germline V gene (reference sequence), the CDR1 and CDR2 sequences are GTSNPN and SVGIG. V loses 3 bases at its end and J loses 4 bases; junction bases beyond the gene matches: 4. The donors were healthy, HIV-negative adults who had no recently reported acute infections or vaccinations. All donors were Caucasian adults living in Nashville, Tennessee, USA. CD4+ T cells were enriched through magnetic negative selection, after which naive cells were positively selected on CD45RA and the remaining negative fraction served as the memory subset. Blood was collected by leukapheresis, and PBMCs were isolated by Ficoll-Histopaque density gradient centrifugation and then cryopreserved in liquid nitrogen vapor phase. Analytical flow cytometry was used to check the purity and quantity of every magnetically sorted T cell population. Genomic DNA was isolated from every sorted fraction and measured by UV absorbance on a Nanodrop 2000c.

A remark on this clone: Its antigen remains undetermined. Base qualities are not at hand, and no much larger clone is one base apart.

The paper's findings and limits, for the study overall: The genetic and exposure-history diversity represented was limited by the small number of donors. Larger estimated clonotype richness was generally found for naive subsets than for memory subsets. Compared with non-shared clonotypes, the clonotypes found in all four sorted-subset donors had higher generation probabilities. Based on pairwise subsampling, the degree of clonotype sharing among donors was expected to be affected by sequencing depth. When several donors were compared, the shared fraction of clonotypes was around 5.1% for naive CD4, about 4% for naive CD8, 2% to 2.5% for memory CD4, and roughly 0.43% for memory CD8. Even with the large sequencing depth, rarefaction of the sorted-subset datasets indicated that sequencing was incomplete. Only blood was sampled, and tissue TCR repertoires likely differ from those in blood.

TCR CDR3 regions were amplified from genomic DNA by multiplex PCR using the deep immunoSEQ assay. Genomic DNA extracted from each cell subset was distributed evenly over all wells of several immunoSEQ 96-well plates, and each plate served as one replicate. For sorted subsets, about 200 ng genomic DNA, equal to tens of thousands of T cell genomes, was loaded into each replicate PCR. Purified libraries were measured with a Qubit 3.0 fluorometer, size-checked on a Bioanalyzer 2100, and measured again with the KAPA Library Quantification kit. A separate single-read 150-cycle Illumina NextSeq 550 flow cell was used to sequence each immunoSEQ 96-well plate. For the original study's pipeline: Because the immunoSEQ output included only junctional sequences and no quality scores, the filtering could not be the same as the filtering used for full-length reads. To assign V/J genes and CDR3, sequences were annotated using PyIR, a Python wrapper for IgBLAST v1.9, with IMGT germline references. Reads were filtered out if the reads had weak V/J assignments (E-value above 1e-6), no CDR3, stop codons, out-of-frame junctions, or ambiguous translated residues. V3J clonotypes were defined as sequences sharing the same inferred V gene, J gene, and CDR3 amino acid sequence. Percentage overlap between repertoires was computed as shared unique clonotypes divided by the size of the smaller repertoire. Richness of each repertoire was evaluated using RTK rarefaction, the Chao1 estimator, and Recon v2.1 estimates of unobserved clonotypes. Generation probabilities for all TCRbeta clonotypes obtained by the gDNA method from a handful of donors were computed using OLGA. TCRdb's version of the immuneACCESS table is confined to in-frame rearrangements and falls short of the full clone set. An unresolved V gene accounts for under half of the shortfall where checked; the remainder is of unknown origin. The V and J calls and clone size were taken over from that table, and D and trimming were inferred from the DNA. The sample table shows about 340,000 clones, and 73% are seen once. The biggest ten clones account for more than 9% of the sample.

The chain is made from TRBV30 and TRBJ2-1; the central 9 bases match TRBD2. The TCR was taken from a man between 25 and 39 years old in good health. Sequenced input: memory CD4+ T cells sorted from blood. This specimen's cell subset or site label, interpreted: CD45RA-negative fraction. The CDR3 region: CAWRETSGYNEQFF. DNA sequence: TGTGCCTGGAGAGAGACTAGCGGTTACAATGAGCAGTTCTTC. The entire variable domain, with the stretches around the CDR3 drawn from the reference TRBV30 and TRBJ2-1 proteins, is SQTIHQWPATLVQPVGSPLSLECTVEGTSNPNLYWYRQAAGRGLQLLFYSVGIGQISSEVPQNLSASRPQDRQFILSSKKLLLSDSGFYLCAWRETSGYNEQFFGPGTRLTVL.